This TCR beta chain was profiled in a study of blood T cell repertoires in COVID-19. Study context: Material from acute and convalescent COVID-19 was sourced from the United States, Italy and Spain. From T cells, B-cell-depleted T cells, or PBMCs came the material, which was cDNA or gDNA.

Germline-derived CDR1 and CDR2 are SGHNT and YYREEE (reference sequence). J was trimmed by 4 bases and V by 4 bases; bases with no gene match: 6. CDR3 length: 16 residues. In the original workflow: Cell counts per sample came from amplifying reference gene primers. Sequencing used immunoSEQ multiplex PCR; TCRdb keeps in-frame clones, though not all of them. That table is the source of V, J and clone size, and D and trimming were worked out from the DNA. The sample records roughly 16,000 clones, roughly nine tenths being singletons. V and J are TRBV5-4 and TRBJ2-2; 11 bases map to TRBD1. The sequence came from a man older than 75 with acute or convalescent COVID-19. The sample consisted of peripheral blood. CDR3 DNA sequence: TGTGCCAGCAGCCGAGGACAGGGGGCGCGCACCGGGGAGCTGTTTTTT. Amino acids: CASSRGQGARTGELFF.